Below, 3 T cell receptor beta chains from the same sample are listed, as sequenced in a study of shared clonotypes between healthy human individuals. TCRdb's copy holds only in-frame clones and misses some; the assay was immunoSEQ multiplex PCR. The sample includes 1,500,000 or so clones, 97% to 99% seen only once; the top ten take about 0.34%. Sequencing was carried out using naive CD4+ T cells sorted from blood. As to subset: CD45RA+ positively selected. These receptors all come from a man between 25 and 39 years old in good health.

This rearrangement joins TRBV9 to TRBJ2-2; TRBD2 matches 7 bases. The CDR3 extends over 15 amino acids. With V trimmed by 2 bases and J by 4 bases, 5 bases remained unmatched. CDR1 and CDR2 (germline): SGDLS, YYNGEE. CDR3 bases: TGTGCCAGCAGCGTCGCGGGAGATGCCACCGGGGAGCTGTTTTTT. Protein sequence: CASSVAGDATGELFF. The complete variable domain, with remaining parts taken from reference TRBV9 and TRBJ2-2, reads DSGVTQTPKHLITATGQRVTLRCSPRSGDLSVYWYQQSLDQGLQFLIQYYNGEERAKGNILERFSAQQFPDLHSELNLSSLELGDSALYFCASSVAGDATGELFFGEGSRLTVL.

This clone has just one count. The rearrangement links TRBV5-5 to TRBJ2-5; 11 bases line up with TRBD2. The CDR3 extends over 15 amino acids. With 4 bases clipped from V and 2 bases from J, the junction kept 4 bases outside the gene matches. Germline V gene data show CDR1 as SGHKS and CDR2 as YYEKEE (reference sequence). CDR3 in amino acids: CASSARLAGQETQYF. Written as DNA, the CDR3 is TGTGCCAGCAGCGCCCGACTAGCGGGACAAGAGACCCAGTACTTC.

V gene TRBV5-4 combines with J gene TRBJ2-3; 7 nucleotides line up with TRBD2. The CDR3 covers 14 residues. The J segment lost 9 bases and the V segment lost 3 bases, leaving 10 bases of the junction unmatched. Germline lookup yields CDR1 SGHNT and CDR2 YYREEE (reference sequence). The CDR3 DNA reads TGTGCCAGCAGCTCATACCAAAGCGGGAACACGCAGTATTTT. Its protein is CASSSYQSGNTQYF.